This T cell receptor beta chain was sequenced during a study of blood T cell repertoires in COVID-19 (dated by TCRdb to the early 2020s). With respect to the entire study: Samples from collaborators originated in the United States, Italy and Spain and spanned both the acute and convalescent phases of COVID-19. The repertoires were released in a freely available public database intended as a resource for research on the immune response to SARS-CoV-2. Where available, HLA class I and class II types were taken from metadata supplied by the sample provider and were not determined by assay-based typing. Sample metadata almost always included a de-identified subject ID, COVID-19 status, age in years and sex. Deeply sampled blood TCRbeta repertoires from subjects exposed to, actively infected with, or recovered from COVID-19 were included in the dataset. The material from the prospective study consisted of cDNA or gDNA derived from T cells, B-cell-depleted T cells, or PBMCs. Samples were obtained from the ongoing ImmuneRACE study (first 160 participants) and from about 1,300 subjects provided by 6 global collaborators. The paper as a whole reports these results and caveats: The quantity of clinical and demographic metadata differed by source and by participant and was supplied without curation.

The collaborating institutions used their own protocols to collect whole blood in K2EDTA tubes. Collaborator samples were shipped for TCRbeta analysis as frozen whole blood, isolated PBMCs, or DNA extracted from either sample type. The CDR3, from cysteine to phenylalanine, totals 19 residues. The DNA shown is the 57-base CDR3, in frame from base 1. Trimming takes 3 bases off V and 2 bases off J; junction bases not matched to a gene: 7. As encoded in the germline V gene, CDR1 is KGHSH while CDR2 is LQKENI. About this clone itself: No antigen is known for it. No much larger clonotype is one base removed from it; base qualities were not supplied.

TCRbeta CDR3 regions were amplified from genomic DNA using the immunoSEQ Assay, a bias-controlled multiplex PCR. As for how the authors treated the data: Within the assay, amplification of reference gene primers was used to estimate how many nucleated cells each sample contained. To quantify the absolute abundance of each unique TCRbeta CDR3 rearrangement, sequence reads were collapsed and filtered. For each sample, productive Simpson clonality was calculated as the square root of Simpson's diversity index across productive rearrangements. The immuneACCESS repertoire file appears here via TCRdb, limited to in-frame rearrangements. These files lack a portion of the clones; in checked studies, under half of the deficit traces to unresolved V genes, and the cause of the others is not known. D and trimming come from the DNA, and the V and J calls and clone size come from that table. In all, the sample holds under 350,000 clones, and around 90% of those were seen once. The ten largest make up 1% to 1.5% of the sample.

The rearrangement joined TRBV18 to TRBJ2-1; 16 junctional bases match TRBD2. The sequenced sample consisted of peripheral blood. This TCR was recovered from a man aged 65-85 years with acute or convalescent COVID-19. The DNA sequence reads TGTGCCAGCTCACCGATTGCCGGGACTAGCGGGGGGGCCTACAATGAGCAGTTCTTC. Its protein is CASSPIAGTSGGAYNEQFF.